Listed here are 7 T cell receptor beta chains from one sample, sequenced in a study of PD-1 blockade in classical Hodgkin lymphoma. All patients relapsed after autologous stem cell transplantation, and brentuximab vedotin exposure varied. The table came from immunoSEQ multiplex PCR; TCRdb's copy has only in-frame clones and leaves some out. The sample has about 100,000 clones, 80% to 90% seen once; the top ten hold 20%. The material was peripheral blood mononuclear cells (PBMCs), obtained before the second cycle of nivolumab. The receptors were sampled from a human donor with classical Hodgkin lymphoma.

V and J are TRBV6-1 and TRBJ1-3; TRBD1 aligns across 7 bases. The CDR3 contains 16 residues. Germline trimming cut 0 bases from V and 3 bases from J; bases unmatched to any gene: 5. Germline V CDR1 and CDR2: MNHNS, SASEGT. CDR3 nucleotide sequence: TGTGCCAGCAGTGAAGCTTTCAGGGGGAATGGAAACACCATATATTTT. Residues: CASSEAFRGNGNTIYF.

This sequence joins TRBV6-5 and TRBJ2-1; possibly TRBD2 for D (5 bases). The V end lost 3 bases, the J end lost 5 bases, and 8 bases lay between the germline ends. There are 13 residues in the CDR3. CDR1 and CDR2 from the germline V gene are MNHEY and SVGAGI. For the CDR3, the DNA is TGTGCCAGCAGTTATGCGGGTGACAATGAGCAGTTCTTC. Translation: CASSYAGDNEQFF.

The chain couples TRBV30 to TRBJ2-7; TRBD2 agrees at 11 bases. Trimming cost V 0 bases and J 4 bases; bases outside gene matches: 5. The CDR3 loop spans 15 amino acids. Germline V gene lookup returns CDR1 GTSNPN and CDR2 SVGIG (reference sequence). CDR3 loop: CAWSVRASGRYEQYF. As DNA, the CDR3 is TGTGCCTGGAGTGTACGGGCTAGCGGGAGGTACGAGCAGTACTTC.

V gene TRBV6-5 combines with J gene TRBJ2-7, with a weak D call TRBD1 (5 bases). Germline V gene data show CDR1 as MNHEY and CDR2 as SVGAGI. V was shortened by 5 bases and J by 8 bases, with 13 bases between the two germline ends. This CDR3 contains 12 residues. CDR3 sequence (DNA): TGTGCCAGCAGTCGTCTAGGGGTTAAGCAGTACTTC. Its protein is CASSRLGVKQYF.

The chain joins TRBV11-2 to TRBJ2-7, with D possibly matching TRBD2 (5 bases). Per germline, CDR1 SGHAT and CDR2 FQNNGV. The CDR3 contains 17 residues. V was cut by 2 bases and J by 0 bases, with 17 bases left in between. In nucleotides, the CDR3 is TGTGCCAGCAGCTTAATCGGATCGGGGTCTGCCTCCTACGAGCAGTACTTC. It translates to CASSLIGSGSASYEQYF.

As DNA, the CDR3 is TGTGCCAGTAGTATCTCGGGGGGTATGAACACTGAAGCTTTCTTT. Translation gives CASSISGGMNTEAFF. The chain links TRBV19 to TRBJ1-1; the D gene is possibly TRBD1 (5 bases). CDR1 and CDR2 from the germline V gene are LNHDA and SQIVND (reference sequence). The CDR3 is 15 amino acids. Between the trimmed V and J ends, which lost 3 bases and 0 bases, there was a span of 11 bases.

This clone has a single count. The rearrangement joins TRBV4-1 to TRBJ2-7; TRBD2 agrees at 11 bases. V gave up 6 bases and J gave up 3 bases; unmatched junction bases: 4. The germline gives CDR1 MGHRA, CDR2 YSYEKL. The CDR3 totals 14 residues. The CDR3 DNA follows: TGCGCCAGCAGTCCCGGGACTAGCGGCTACGAGCAGTACTTC. Its translation is CASSPGTSGYEQYF.